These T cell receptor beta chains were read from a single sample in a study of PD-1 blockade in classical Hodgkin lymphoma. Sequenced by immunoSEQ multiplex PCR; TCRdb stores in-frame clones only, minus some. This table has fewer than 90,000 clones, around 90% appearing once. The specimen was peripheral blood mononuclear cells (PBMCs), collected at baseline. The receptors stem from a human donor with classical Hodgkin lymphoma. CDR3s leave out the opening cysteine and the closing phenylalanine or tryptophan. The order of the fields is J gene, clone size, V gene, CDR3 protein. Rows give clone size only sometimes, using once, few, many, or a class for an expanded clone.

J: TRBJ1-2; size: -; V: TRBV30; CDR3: AWTPDSVGGRDGYT
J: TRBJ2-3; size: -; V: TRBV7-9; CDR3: ASSPPGFGPDTQY
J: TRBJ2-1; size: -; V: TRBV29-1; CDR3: SVRIERARDNEQF
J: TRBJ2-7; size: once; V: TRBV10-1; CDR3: ASSRQGTYEQY
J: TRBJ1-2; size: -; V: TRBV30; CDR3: AWSVRGAEANYGYT
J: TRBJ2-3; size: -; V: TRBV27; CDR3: ASRLAGPTDTQY
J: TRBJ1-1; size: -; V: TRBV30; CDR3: AWSAWDRGTEAF
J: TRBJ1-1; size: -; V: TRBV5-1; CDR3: ASSLKGQYTEAF
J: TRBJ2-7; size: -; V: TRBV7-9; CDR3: ASSPPSTSGREQY
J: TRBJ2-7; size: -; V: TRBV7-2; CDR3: ASSFTGGDSEQY
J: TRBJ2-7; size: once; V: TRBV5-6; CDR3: ASSFRDRSFYEQY
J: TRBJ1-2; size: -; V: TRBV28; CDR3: ASSSGLNGQGYGYT
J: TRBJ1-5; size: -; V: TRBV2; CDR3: ASSSQGVGNQPQH
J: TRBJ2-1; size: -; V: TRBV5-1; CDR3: ASSLDRGPRREANNEQF
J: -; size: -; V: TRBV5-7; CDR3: ASSLGSIYEQY
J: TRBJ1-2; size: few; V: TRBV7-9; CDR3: ASSPTGGGNYGYT
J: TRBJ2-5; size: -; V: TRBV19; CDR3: ASSILPGRAGTETQY